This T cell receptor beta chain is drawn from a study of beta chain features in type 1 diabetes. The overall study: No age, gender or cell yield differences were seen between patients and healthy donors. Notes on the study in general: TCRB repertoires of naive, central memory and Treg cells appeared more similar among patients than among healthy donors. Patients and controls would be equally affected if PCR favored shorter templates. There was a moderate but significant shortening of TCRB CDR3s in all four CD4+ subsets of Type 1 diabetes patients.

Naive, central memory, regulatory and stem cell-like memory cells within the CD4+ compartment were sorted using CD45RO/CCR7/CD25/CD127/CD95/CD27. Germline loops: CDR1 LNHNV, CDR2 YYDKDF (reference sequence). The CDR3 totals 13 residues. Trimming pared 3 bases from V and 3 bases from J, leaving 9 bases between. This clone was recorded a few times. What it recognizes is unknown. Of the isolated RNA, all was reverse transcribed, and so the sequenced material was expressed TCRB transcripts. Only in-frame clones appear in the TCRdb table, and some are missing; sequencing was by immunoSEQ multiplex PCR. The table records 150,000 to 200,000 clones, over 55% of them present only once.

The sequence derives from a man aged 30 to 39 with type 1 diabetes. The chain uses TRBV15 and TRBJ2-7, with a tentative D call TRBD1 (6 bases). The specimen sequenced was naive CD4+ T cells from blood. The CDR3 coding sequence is TGTGCCACCAGCAGGTTACAGGGCTACGAGCAGTACTTC. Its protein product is CATSRLQGYEQYF.